This TCR beta chain was captured by sequencing in a study of circulating CD8 cells and anti-PD-1 response in melanoma. TCR libraries were prepared from about 16 ng of total RNA with the QIAseq Immune Repertoire TCR panel. TCRdb recomputed calls from the reads with MiXCR, one row per CDR3 protein. The table records several hundred distinct CDR3 sequences, around a tenth of them present only once. Live CD3+CD8+TCRalphabeta+ cells were sorted into four subsets by PD-1 and/or TIGIT. Trimming left V 5 bases short and J 5 bases short, with 14 bases between. Germline loops: CDR1 DFQATT, CDR2 SNEGSKA (reference sequence). The CDR3 sequence is 13 residues long. By its share, this clonotype is large.

The V gene is TRBV20-1, the J gene TRBJ2-3, with D tentatively TRBD2 (7 bases). The source was CD8+ T cells from PBMCs, collected at baseline or after one month of anti-PD-1 therapy (not recorded which). This sequence was found in a human donor with melanoma. The CDR3 here is CSAFTGGRDTQYF. The CDR3 DNA is TGCAGTGCTTTCACCGGGGGGCGAGATACGCAGTATTTT.